The 20 T cell receptor beta chains below come from one sample, sequenced in a study of blood T cell repertoires in COVID-19. The table came from immunoSEQ multiplex PCR; TCRdb's copy has only in-frame clones and leaves some out. This sample yields about 250,000 clones, of which around 88% are seen a single time; over 1.3% belongs to the top ten. Sequenced: peripheral blood. These receptors were taken from a man at least 80 years old with acute or convalescent COVID-19.

The gene calls are TRBV19 and TRBJ1-5; 8 nucleotides line up with TRBD1. Trimming removed 6 bases from V and 7 bases from J; junction bases left unmatched: 8. The germline V gene has CDR1 LNHDA and CDR2 SQIVND (reference sequence). CDR3 size: 14 residues. The CDR3 region is CASSPTGGRQPQHF. CDR3 DNA: TGTGCCAGTAGCCCAACAGGGGGGCGGCAGCCCCAGCATTTT.

Points on this clone: The sample carries other DNA sequences with the same CDR3. The rearrangement joins TRBV7-2 to TRBJ2-2; TRBD2 matches at 11 bases. V lost 3 bases and J lost 2; bases outside the gene matches: 2. The CDR3 loop spans 16 amino acids. The germline V gene encodes CDR1 SGHTA and CDR2 FQGNSA. CDR3 loop: CASSLGLAANTGELFF. CDR3 bases: TGTGCCAGCAGCTTGGGACTAGCGGCTAACACCGGGGAGCTGTTTTTT.

CDR3 region: CASSNTNEAFF. DNA for the CDR3: TGTGCCAGCAGTAACACCAATGAAGCTTTCTTT. The chain recombines TRBV6-2 or TRBV6-3 with TRBJ1-1; D unclear. CDR3 length: 11 amino acids. V gave up 5 bases and J gave up 7 bases, with 8 bases separating them. Germline loops: CDR1 MNHEY, CDR2 SVGEGT.

The chain links TRBV5-1 to TRBJ2-7, with 8 bases matching TRBD2. Germline CDR1 and CDR2: SGHRS and YFSETQ. The CDR3 covers 14 residues. The V gene end was trimmed by 4 bases and the J gene end by 4 bases; junction bases not matched to a gene: 7. The CDR3 sequence: CASSGTGGDYEQYF. In DNA, the CDR3 is TGCGCCAGCAGCGGGACGGGAGGGGATTACGAGCAGTACTTC.

This sequence joins TRBV6-2 or TRBV6-3 and TRBJ2-7, with D tentatively TRBD2 (5 bases). Germline V lookup: CDR1 MNHEY, CDR2 SVGEGT. The V gene lost 6 bases and the J gene lost 6 bases, with 12 bases spanning the gap. The CDR3 runs to 12 residues. The CDR3 region is CASSVGVIEQYF. The CDR3, as DNA: TGTGCCAGCAGCGTGGGAGTAATCGAGCAGTACTTC.

This clone was seen only once. The rearrangement uses TRBV7-9 and TRBJ2-3; 9 positions match TRBD1. Germline values: CDR1 SEHNR, CDR2 FQNEAQ (reference sequence). V shed 5 bases and J 5 bases; nucleotides not matched to a gene: 8. This CDR3 is built from 15 residues. The CDR3 coding sequence is TGTGCCAGCAGCCATGGGGACAGGGCACAAGATACGCAGTATTTT. Its protein product is CASSHGDRAQDTQYF.

V and J are TRBV7-2 and TRBJ1-2, with 11 bases fitting TRBD1. This CDR3 has 14 residues. Germline V gives CDR1 SGHTA, CDR2 FQGNSA. J lost 8 bases, V lost 5 bases, and 7 bases had no gene match. CDR3 coding DNA: TGTGCCAGCAGCAGGGGGGACAGGGGGAGAGGCTACACCTTC. This encodes CASSRGDRGRGYTF.

The gene calls are TRBV5-6 and TRBJ1-1; no definite D call. Germline assignment: CDR1 SGHDT and CDR2 YYEEEE. The CDR3 loop spans 14 amino acids. Deletions cut 0 bases from V and 4 bases from J, with 10 bases between. DNA for the CDR3: TGTGCCAGCAGCTTGGAGGGAGCCCTCACTGAAGCTTTCTTT. Residues: CASSLEGALTEAFF.

This clone has just a few counts. J is TRBJ1-1 and V is TRBV12-3 or TRBV12-4, with D tentatively TRBD1 (5 bases). Trimming shortened V by 1 base and J by 10 bases, and 13 bases separated the two germline ends. The CDR3 is 13 residues long. The CDR3 sequence: CASSLDLGVGAFF. The DNA of the CDR3 is TGTGCCAGCAGTTTAGATCTAGGGGTCGGAGCTTTCTTT.

The chain joins TRBV11-2 to TRBJ1-3; 7 bases map to TRBD1. Losses at the gene ends were 5 bases for V and 5 bases for J; bases not matched to a gene: 3. The germline gives CDR1 SGHAT, CDR2 FQNNGV. The CDR3 is 13 amino acids. CDR3 region: CASSRGQRNTIYF. As DNA, the CDR3 is TGTGCCAGCAGCCGGGGACAGCGAAACACCATATATTTT.

V and J are TRBV25-1 and TRBJ1-6, with 11 bases matching TRBD1. The CDR3 consists of 14 residues. Germline V gene sequence: CDR1 MGHDK, CDR2 SYGVNS. V dropped 8 bases and J dropped 10; count of bases not matched to a gene: 7. The DNA of the CDR3 is TGTGCCAGCGCCGGACAGGGGGCAGTCTCACCCCTCCACTTT. Protein: CASAGQGAVSPLHF.

Remarks on this clone: The identical CDR3 is also encoded by other nucleotide sequences in the sample. CDR3 DNA: TGTGCCACCAGCAGAGACCGGGGGTACGAGCAGTACTTC. Its translation: CATSRDRGYEQYF. The V call is TRBV15, the J call TRBJ2-7; D might be TRBD2 (6 bases). With 0 bases removed from V and 4 bases from J, the gap between germline ends came to 7 bases. CDR3 length: 13 amino acids. The V gene's germline CDR1 is LNHNV and CDR2 YYDKDF (reference sequence).

The chain recombines TRBV12-5 with TRBJ1-2; 7 bases align to TRBD1. Germline V gene lookup returns CDR1 LGHNT and CDR2 FRNRAP. The CDR3 covers 12 residues. Trimming at V came to 6 bases and at J to 5 bases, leaving 3 bases not matched to a gene. CDR3 DNA: TGTGCTAGTGGGTCGGGACAGTATGGCTACACCTTC. It encodes CASGSGQYGYTF.

V and J are TRBV20-1 and TRBJ1-5, with D tentatively TRBD1 (6 bases). The V and J ends lost 3 bases and 3 bases respectively, with 15 bases between them. Germline CDR1 DFQATT, CDR2 SNEGSKA (reference sequence). The CDR3 runs to 15 residues. Written as DNA, the CDR3 is TGCAGTGCTAGTCCAGGCAGGGGATACAATCAGCCCCAGCATTTT. Translated: CSASPGRGYNQPQHF.

The chain couples TRBV28 to TRBJ1-2, with 7 positions matching TRBD1. CDR1 is MDHEN and CDR2 is SYDVKM in the germline V gene. Trimming removed 6 bases from V and 0 bases from J; junction bases left unmatched: 7. CDR3 length: 15 residues. The DNA of the CDR3 is TGTGCCAGCAGCTTCGGACAGGCTTCTAACTATGGCTACACCTTC. Its protein is CASSFGQASNYGYTF.

The chain combines TRBV5-1 with TRBJ1-2; 10 nucleotides match TRBD1. Trimming at V came to 4 bases and at J to 3 bases, leaving 6 bases not matched to a gene. Germline-derived CDR1 and CDR2 are SGHRS and YFSETQ. The CDR3 length is 15 residues. The CDR3 loop is CASSSETGGDYGYTF. In DNA, the CDR3 is TGCGCCAGCAGCAGTGAGACAGGGGGCGACTATGGCTACACCTTC.

V gene TRBV4-1 combines with J gene TRBJ2-7, with 9 bases aligning to TRBD1. V was pared by 0 bases and J by 5 bases, with 5 bases of the junction left unmatched. This CDR3 has 15 residues. Looked up from germline, CDR1 is MGHRA and CDR2 is YSYEKL. In DNA, the CDR3 is TGCGCCAGCAGCCAAGATTTAGACAGGGGGAACGAGCAGTACTTC. It yields the protein CASSQDLDRGNEQYF.

The chain recombines TRBV29-1 with TRBJ1-1; D possibly corresponds to TRBD1 (5 bases). From germline, CDR1 is SQVTM and CDR2 ANQGSEA. The CDR3 is 14 amino acids. The V end was cut by 2 bases, the J end by 5 bases, with 15 bases between. The CDR3 DNA sequence: TGCAGCGTTGAACAGGGCAAGGGTGTTACTGAAGCTTTCTTT. Encoded protein: CSVEQGKGVTEAFF.

The V call is TRBV4-1, the J call TRBJ2-5; perhaps TRBD1 as D (6 bases). V lost 1 base and J 7 bases, leaving 16 bases between the germline ends. The CDR3 is 15 residues long. CDR1 and CDR2 from the germline V gene are MGHRA and YSYEKL. The CDR3 sequence is CASSQGPGAVGTQYF. CDR3 DNA: TGCGCCAGCAGCCAAGGGCCAGGGGCTGTCGGGACCCAGTACTTC.

This chain joins TRBV18 and TRBJ1-4; TRBD1 matches 7 bases. The V gene end was trimmed by 0 bases and the J gene end by 6 bases; junction bases not matched to a gene: 4. Germline assignment: CDR1 KGHSH and CDR2 LQKENI. This CDR3 is built from 15 residues. CDR3 nucleotide sequence: TGTGCCAGCTCACCACCGAAAACAGGGGATGAAAAACTGTTTTTT. This gives the protein CASSPPKTGDEKLFF.